Shown below are 17 T cell receptor beta chains from a single sample sequenced in a study of blood T cell repertoires in COVID-19. Only in-frame clones appear in the TCRdb table, and some are missing; sequencing was by immunoSEQ multiplex PCR. The sample lists 150,000 or so clones, about 88% occurring once. Specimen: PBMCs or T cells enriched from blood (not recorded which). The receptors were gathered from a woman aged 45-59 years who had recovered from COVID-19.

The rearrangement uses TRBV15 and TRBJ1-3, with D perhaps matching TRBD1 (5 bases). Germline V lookup: CDR1 LNHNV, CDR2 YYDKDF (reference sequence). V was trimmed by 3 bases and J by 0 bases, leaving 9 bases between them. The CDR3 is 15 amino acids. As DNA, the CDR3 is TGTGCCACCAGCAGGTTAGACAGCTCTGGAAACACCATATATTTT. Amino acid sequence: CATSRLDSSGNTIYF.

CDR3 region: CASNTATSNEQFF. The CDR3 DNA sequence: TGTGCCAGCAATACGGCGACTAGCAATGAGCAGTTCTTC. The J gene is TRBJ2-1, the V gene TRBV7-3; tentatively, D is TRBD2 (6 bases). This CDR3 has 13 amino acids. Trimming removed 7 bases at V and 6 bases at J, with 13 bases between. Germline V gene sequence: CDR1 SGHTA, CDR2 FQGTGA.

V usage is TRBV2 and J usage is TRBJ1-5; D gene uncertain. Germline CDR1 SNHLY, CDR2 FYNNEI. This CDR3 is built from 16 residues. Trimming pared 2 bases from V and 4 bases from J, leaving 15 bases between. CDR3 sequence (DNA): TGTGCCAGCAGTGAAATCTCTGCGGGCGCTAATCAGCCCCAGCATTTT. It specifies CASSEISAGANQPQHF.

V is TRBV9 and J is TRBJ2-1; 9 nucleotides agree with TRBD2. Germline V gene sequence: CDR1 SGDLS, CDR2 YYNGEE. The CDR3 is made up of 14 amino acids. Unmatched junction bases numbered 5, after V lost 1 base and J lost 9 bases. CDR3 residues: CASSVLAGAPEQFF. In DNA form, the CDR3 reads TGTGCCAGCAGCGTATTAGCGGGAGCCCCTGAGCAGTTCTTC.

The genes are TRBV27 and TRBJ2-2; no reliable D call. CDR1 and CDR2 (germline): MNHEY, SMNVEV (reference sequence). Trimming stripped 6 bases from V and 5 bases from J, with 7 bases between. This CDR3 spans 12 amino acids. Here the CDR3 reads CASSSETGELFF. The CDR3 DNA reads as TGTGCCAGCAGCAGTGAAACCGGGGAGCTGTTTTTT.

The V call is TRBV6-5, the J call TRBJ1-1; 9 bases agree with TRBD1. CDR1 is MNHEY, CDR2 SVGAGI, per germline. This CDR3 contains 14 residues. Germline trimming cut 4 bases from V and 0 bases from J; bases unmatched to any gene: 0. The CDR3 reads CASSWTGVNTEAFF. The CDR3 bases are TGTGCCAGCAGTTGGACAGGGGTGAACACTGAAGCTTTCTTT.

The CDR3 loop is CASSWTGDTEAFF. The CDR3 coding sequence is TGCGCCAGCAGCTGGACAGGGGACACTGAAGCTTTCTTT. The V and J genes are TRBV5-1 and TRBJ1-1, with 9 bases aligning to TRBD1. The CDR3 consists of 13 residues. V lost 3 bases, J lost 3 bases, and 0 bases stayed unmatched. From germline, CDR1 is SGHRS and CDR2 YFSETQ.

This chain connects TRBV3-1 (or the pseudogene TRBV3-2) to TRBJ1-3, with D hard to call. This CDR3 contains 12 residues. Looked up from germline, CDR1 is LGHDT and CDR2 is YNNKEL (reference sequence). Trimming took off 1 base at V and 8 bases at J, with 6 bases between the two ends. The CDR3 sequence: CASSQGRDTIYF. In DNA, the CDR3 is TGTGCCAGCAGCCAAGGGAGGGACACCATATATTTT.

This chain connects TRBV27 to TRBJ1-5; D gene uncertain. Per the germline V gene, CDR1 is MNHEY and CDR2 is SMNVEV (reference sequence). The V and J ends lost 0 bases and 1 base respectively, with 4 bases between them. This CDR3 contains 14 residues. CDR3 sequence (DNA): TGTGCCAGCAGTTTATCGAGCAGCAATCAGCCCCAGCATTTT. Translated, it gives CASSLSSSNQPQHF.

This chain's CDR3 is CASSTGTGNQPQHF. For the CDR3, the DNA is TGCGCCAGCAGTACAGGGACCGGCAATCAGCCCCAGCATTTT. The gene calls are TRBV5-1 and TRBJ1-5, with D possibly being TRBD1 (6 bases). Looked up from germline, CDR1 is SGHRS and CDR2 is YFSETQ. V gave up 5 bases and J gave up 2 bases, with 11 bases separating them. CDR3 length: 14 amino acids.

The chain carries TRBV20-1 and TRBJ2-4; TRBD1 matches 7 bases. J lost 1 base, V lost 3 bases, and 6 bases had no gene match. CDR3 length: 15 residues. Germline V CDR1 and CDR2: DFQATT, SNEGSKA (reference sequence). DNA of the CDR3: TGCAGTGCTAGTTGGGACAGTCTGGCCAAAAACATTCAGTACTTC. This encodes CSASWDSLAKNIQYF.

This clone was seen repeatedly, ten times or more. The rearrangement joins TRBV10-1 to TRBJ2-3; D ambiguous. V lost 7 bases to trimming and J lost 4 bases, with 9 bases between them. From germline, CDR1 is WNHNN and CDR2 SYGVQD (reference sequence). This CDR3 is 12 amino acids long. As DNA, the CDR3 is TGCGCCAGCATGGGCAGCTCAGATACGCAGTATTTT. Its protein is CASMGSSDTQYF.

This chain joins TRBV6-5 and TRBJ2-5; no reliable D call. V lost 4 bases and J 1 base, leaving 13 bases between the germline ends. This CDR3 has 15 residues. Per germline, CDR1 MNHEY and CDR2 SVGAGI. CDR3 nucleotides: TGTGCCAGCAGTTCCGCCGACACACCCCAAGAGACCCAGTACTTC. Protein product: CASSSADTPQETQYF.

This clone was recorded only once. V usage is TRBV24-1 and J usage is TRBJ2-3; D unclear. The CDR3 has 14 amino acids. Trimming removed 1 base at V and 2 bases at J, with 6 bases between. In germline, CDR1 is KGHDR, CDR2 SFDVKD. CDR3 sequence: CATSDFGTTDTQYF. As DNA, the CDR3 is TGTGCCACCAGTGATTTTGGCACCACAGATACGCAGTATTTT.

This chain joins TRBV15 and TRBJ2-5; 10 bases fit TRBD2. This CDR3 is built from 18 residues. CDR1 is LNHNV and CDR2 is YYDKDF in the germline V gene (reference sequence). V gave up 0 bases and J gave up 5 bases; unmatched junction bases: 12. The CDR3 DNA sequence: TGTGCCACCAGCAGAGAGAAGACCCTCCTAGCGGGAGTTGAGACCCAGTACTTC. Amino acid sequence: CATSREKTLLAGVETQYF. Supplemented by reference TRBV15 and TRBJ2-5, the full variable domain reads DAMVIQNPRYQVTQFGKPVTLSCSQTLNHNVMYWYQQKSSQAPKLLFHYYDKDFNNEADTPDNFQSRRPNTSFCFLDIRSPGLGDTAMYLCATSREKTLLAGVETQYFGPGTRLLVL.

This chain connects TRBV7-8 to TRBJ1-5; D might be TRBD1 (5 bases). The CDR3 runs to 16 residues. Germline V gene lookup returns CDR1 SGHVS and CDR2 FQNEAQ. V was pared by 4 bases and J by 6 bases, with 19 bases between. The CDR3 is CASSWGGPTEGQPQHF. The CDR3 DNA is TGTGCCAGCAGCTGGGGGGGACCGACAGAGGGTCAGCCCCAGCATTTT.

This clone occurred once. An end of the junction does not agree with germline; a read error may underlie this. The genes are TRBV3-1 (or the pseudogene TRBV3-2) and TRBJ2-1; TRBD2 matches 7 bases. Germline lookup yields CDR1 LGHDT and CDR2 YNNKEL (reference sequence). The CDR3 loop spans 15 amino acids. CDR3 DNA sequence: TGTGCCAGCAGGCAAGGGGCGGGAGCCTACAATGAGCAGTTCTTC. This encodes CASRQGAGAYNEQFF.